This T cell receptor beta chain was identified in a study of CD8 T cells in Susac syndrome. Reverse transcription of about 0.5 to 1 ug RNA used random hexamers. With immunoSEQ multiplex PCR, TCR beta CDR3 was amplified across 54 Vbeta and 13 Jbeta. MiXCR, run by TCRdb on the immunoSEQ multiplex PCR reads, gives a single entry per CDR3 protein. The data show 130,000 or so distinct CDR3 sequences, approximately 95% seen once. The TCR sequence derives from a human donor with multiple sclerosis. Specimen: CD4+ T cells from PBMCs.

The CDR3 protein is CASNLPGRRNEKLFF. CDR3 DNA: TGTGCCAGCAATCTTCCGGGACGGAGGAATGAAAAACTGTTTTTT. The rearrangement uses TRBV7-9 and TRBJ1-4; the D gene is possibly TRBD1 (5 bases). The CDR3 runs 15 residues. With 7 bases removed from V and 5 bases from J, the gap between germline ends came to 17 bases. The germline gives CDR1 SEHNR, CDR2 FQNEAQ (reference sequence).